What follows describes a single T cell receptor beta chain. Its antigen is currently unknown. RNA transcripts gave rise to amplified TCR beta CDR3 regions. The HTBI primer set was used in a first-round RT-PCR of the TCR CDR3. TCRdb called the multiplex PCR reads again in MiXCR, with one record for every CDR3 protein. The data hold 600,000 to 700,000 distinct CDR3 sequences, with about 45% observed a single time. Germline V gives CDR1 DFQATT, CDR2 SNEGSKA (reference sequence). V was trimmed by 3 bases and J by 0 bases, leaving 11 bases between them. This CDR3 region has 15 residues. The record originates from a study of T cells in Graves' hyperthyroidism and ophthalmopathy. Diagnostic assessment was based on clinical symptoms, serum thyroxine and TRAb, thyroid ultrasound and orbital computed tomography. Regarding the study as a whole: Model-based prediction identified ophthalmopathy a median 6.5 months prior to its onset. Expanded thyroid clonotypes (above 0.001) were mostly also found in blood. A 13 V-J signature model discriminated ophthalmopathy versus stable hyperthyroidism.

What was sequenced was peripheral blood or thyroid tissue (not recorded which). V is TRBV20-1 and J is TRBJ1-4; D possibly corresponds to TRBD1 (5 bases). This TCR was recovered from an adult man with Graves' disease, either hyperthyroidism or ophthalmopathy (not recorded which). CDR3 sequence reads: CSARVMGATNEKLFF. The CDR3 DNA reads TGCAGTGCTAGGGTTATGGGGGCAACTAATGAAAAACTGTTTTTT.